These 27 T cell receptor beta chains originate from one sample sequenced in a study of identical twins. TCRdb independently ran MiXCR on the 5' RACE reads; one entry per CDR3 protein. The sample includes roughly 700,000 distinct CDR3 sequences, around 8.3% of them seen just once. These records were also assigned to another study, of yellow fever vaccine responses in identical twins.

Sequencing was carried out using PBMCs. These receptors all come from a woman younger than 30 in good health.

This clonotype was observed a handful of times. The chain links TRBV3-1 to TRBJ2-7; a weak D match, TRBD2 (5 bases). V was clipped by 5 bases and J by 6 bases, with 11 bases between them. Per germline, CDR1 LGHDT and CDR2 YNNKEL (reference sequence). This CDR3 contains 12 residues. This chain's CDR3 is CASSFGIAEQYF. In nucleotides, the CDR3 is TGTGCCAGCAGCTTCGGGATAGCCGAGCAGTACTTC.

This rearrangement joins TRBV11-1 to TRBJ2-7, with D possibly being TRBD1 (6 bases). This CDR3 is built from 17 residues. CDR1 SGHAT and CDR2 FQDESV come from the germline V gene (reference sequence). V was clipped by 5 bases and J by 2 bases, with 22 bases between them. The CDR3 region has the DNA TGTGCCAGCAGCAAACCCGGTCAGGGGCGGGCTACCTACGAGCAGTACTTC. Its protein is CASSKPGQGRATYEQYF. Supplemented by reference TRBV11-1 and TRBJ2-7, the full variable domain reads EAEVAQSPRYKITEKSQAVAFWCDPISGHATLYWYRQILGQGPELLVQFQDESVVDDSQLPKDRFSAERLKGVDSTLKIQPAELGDSAMYLCASSKPGQGRATYEQYFGPGTRLTVT.

V and J are TRBV12-3 or TRBV12-4 and TRBJ2-7, with 8 bases aligning to TRBD2. Unmatched junction bases numbered 11, after V lost 7 bases and J lost 3 bases. The CDR3 consists of 15 residues. CDR3 sequence reads: CASTGGGTRFYEQYF. The CDR3, as DNA: TGTGCCAGCACGGGAGGCGGGACTAGATTCTACGAGCAGTACTTC.

This clonotype appeared a few times. Written as DNA, the CDR3 is TGCAGCGTTGCTCGGACAGGGGGTGTCGACGAGCAGTACTTC. It translates to CSVARTGGVDEQYF. This chain links TRBV29-1 with TRBJ2-7; TRBD1 matches 10 bases. The junction had 8 bases not matched to a gene; V was cut back by 4 bases and J by 5 bases. The germline V gene has CDR1 SQVTM and CDR2 ANQGSEA. The CDR3 covers 14 residues.

The genes are TRBV3-1 and TRBJ2-1; 7 nucleotides agree with TRBD2. V shed 2 bases, J shed 7 bases, and the junction held 11 bases outside the gene matches. The CDR3 spans 16 residues. Germline CDR1 reads LGHDT; CDR2 reads YNNKEL (reference sequence). The CDR3: CASSQLMAGVQNEQFF. In nucleotides, the CDR3 is TGTGCCAGCAGCCAATTAATGGCGGGAGTTCAAAATGAGCAGTTCTTC.

The chain is built from TRBV27 and TRBJ2-2; 10 nucleotides line up with TRBD2. After removal of 1 base from V and 3 bases from J, the junction contained 8 bases not matched to a gene. The CDR3 sequence is 18 residues long. Germline CDR1 reads MNHEY; CDR2 reads SMNVEV (reference sequence). CDR3 sequence (DNA): TGTGCCAGCAGTTTATGGGCTAGCGGGAGATCGGACACCGGGGAGCTGTTTTTT. This gives the protein CASSLWASGRSDTGELFF.

This clonotype was detected a few times. The rearrangement links TRBV20-1 to TRBJ2-1; 11 nucleotides line up with TRBD2. V lost 2 bases to trimming and J lost 7 bases; unmatched junction nucleotides: 10. The CDR3 is made up of 16 amino acids. Germline CDR1 and CDR2: DFQATT and SNEGSKA (reference sequence). DNA for the CDR3: TGCAGTGCTAGAATCACGACTAGCGGGATGTTTAATGAGCAGTTCTTC. Translation gives CSARITTSGMFNEQFF.

This clonotype was picked up many times. The chain has TRBV4-1 and TRBJ2-1; TRBD2 matches 8 bases. CDR1 and CDR2 (germline): MGHRA, YSYEKL. V lost 2 bases and J lost 0; bases outside the gene matches: 15. The CDR3 covers 20 residues. This CDR3 reads CASSQFVSLREASSYNEQFF. CDR3 bases: TGCGCCAGCAGCCAATTCGTTTCGTTGCGGGAGGCGAGCTCCTACAATGAGCAGTTCTTC.

With respect to this clonotype: It may be a read error: a sequence one base away is much more abundant. The CDR3 coding sequence is TGTGCCAGCTCACCAGAGACAGGGGGTGCGAATGAGCATTTCTTC. Residues: CASSPETGGANEHFF. J is TRBJ2-1 and V is TRBV18, with 9 positions matching TRBD1. The CDR3 consists of 15 residues. In germline, CDR1 is KGHSH, CDR2 LQKENI.

This clonotype was counted at least ten times. This chain connects TRBV12-3 or TRBV12-4 to TRBJ1-1, with D hard to call. The ends were cut back, 3 bases at V and 0 bases at J, with 14 bases in the middle. This CDR3 is 16 amino acids long. The CDR3: CASSFGVKDVNTEAFF. Written as DNA, the CDR3 is TGTGCCAGCAGTTTTGGTGTAAAGGACGTGAACACTGAAGCTTTCTTT.

This clonotype was found a few times. The chain combines TRBV6-1 with TRBJ2-7, with 12 bases that match TRBD2. Germline assignment: CDR1 MNHNS and CDR2 SASEGT. There are 15 residues in the CDR3. V was pared by 10 bases and J by 1 base, with 8 bases of the junction left unmatched. The chain's CDR3 is CATRLAGEISYEQYF. CDR3 sequence (DNA): TGTGCCACAAGACTAGCGGGAGAGATTTCCTACGAGCAGTACTTC.

V and J are TRBV7-2 and TRBJ1-5; D is possibly TRBD1 (6 bases). The length of the CDR3 is 15 residues. Germline V gene sequence: CDR1 SGHTA, CDR2 FQGNSA. Deletions cut 5 bases from V and 0 bases from J, with 11 bases between. CDR3 in amino acids: CASSAGQTSNQPQHF. The CDR3 DNA reads as TGTGCCAGCAGCGCCGGACAGACTAGCAATCAGCCCCAGCATTTT.

This clonotype was detected only a few times. The chain carries TRBV27 and TRBJ2-3; a weak D match, TRBD2 (6 bases). CDR1 and CDR2 (germline): MNHEY, SMNVEV (reference sequence). This CDR3 spans 14 amino acids. Trimming removed 4 bases at V and 6 bases at J, with 14 bases between. DNA for the CDR3: TGTGCCAGCAGTTCGGACTACCTTGCTGATACGCAGTATTTT. Its protein product is CASSSDYLADTQYF.

This clonotype was counted only a few times. The chain recombines TRBV7-2 with TRBJ1-2; no definite D call. The CDR3 loop spans 16 amino acids. Trimming took 1 base from V and 3 from J, leaving 15 bases between them. In germline, CDR1 is SGHTA, CDR2 FQGNSA. The CDR3 loop reads CASSLERTPYDYGYTF. CDR3 sequence (DNA): TGTGCCAGCAGCTTAGAACGGACTCCGTATGACTATGGCTACACCTTC.

This clonotype was observed at least ten times. The CDR3 nucleotides are TGTGCCAGCAGCAGCGTCGCCTACGAGCAGTACTTC. Residues: CASSSVAYEQYF. The chain carries TRBV11-2 and TRBJ2-7, with unresolved D. The V gene lost 5 bases and the J gene lost 2 bases, with 7 bases spanning the gap. Germline V gives CDR1 SGHAT, CDR2 FQNNGV. The CDR3 contains 12 residues.

J is TRBJ2-2 and V is TRBV5-3; TRBD1 matches at 8 bases. Being an ORF, TRBV5-3 has a function that is uncertain. There are 15 residues in the CDR3. J was trimmed by 4 bases and V by 5 bases; bases with no gene match: 7. CDR3 loop: CARRPDRVGTGELFF. DNA for the CDR3: TGTGCCAGAAGGCCGGACAGGGTTGGCACCGGGGAGCTGTTTTTT.

The sample holds many counts of this clonotype. This sequence joins TRBV2 and TRBJ1-4; a possible D gene is TRBD1 (6 bases). CDR1 SNHLY and CDR2 FYNNEI come from the germline V gene. Trimming stripped 6 bases from V and 3 bases from J, with 11 bases between. This CDR3 is 14 amino acids long. CDR3 DNA: TGTGCCAGCAGGATGGGGACATCTAATGAAAAACTGTTTTTT. Amino acid sequence: CASRMGTSNEKLFF.

At least ten counts were recorded for this clonotype. J is TRBJ2-7 and V is TRBV29-1, with 7 bases aligning to TRBD2. In germline, CDR1 is SQVTM, CDR2 ANQGSEA. V gave up 7 bases and J gave up 1 base; unmatched junction bases: 10. The CDR3 consists of 14 residues. The CDR3 loop reads CSAPWTSASYEQYF. The DNA of the CDR3 is TGCAGCGCCCCGTGGACTAGTGCTTCCTACGAGCAGTACTTC.

There are many counts of this clonotype. The V call is TRBV7-9, the J call TRBJ1-1; weak D call: TRBD1 (5 bases). V lost 5 bases and J 3 bases, leaving 16 bases between the germline ends. The CDR3 has 15 amino acids. CDR1 is SEHNR and CDR2 is FQNEAQ in the germline V gene (reference sequence). The chain's CDR3 is CASSRAGAIDTEAFF. CDR3 DNA: TGTGCCAGCAGCCGCGCCGGGGCGATCGACACTGAAGCTTTCTTT.

This clonotype was detected only a few times. The chain links TRBV12-3 or TRBV12-4 to TRBJ2-5; 8 nucleotides match TRBD2. The CDR3 runs 15 residues. V was pared by 4 bases and J by 2 bases, with 6 bases of the junction left unmatched. For the CDR3, the DNA is TGTGCCAGCAGTTGGTTCCGGGGGGGACAAGAGACCCAGTACTTC. Its translation is CASSWFRGGQETQYF.

This clonotype was found a few times. V usage is TRBV5-1 and J usage is TRBJ2-2; D perhaps matches TRBD1 (6 bases). The CDR3 is 13 amino acids. V gave up 4 bases and J gave up 10 bases, with 14 bases separating them. The germline V gene has CDR1 SGHRS and CDR2 YFSETQ. CDR3 DNA: TGCGCCAGCAGCCCTGGGGGCCCAAAGGAGCTGTTTTTT. Translated: CASSPGGPKELFF.

There are a few counts of this clonotype. The chain carries TRBV6-1 and TRBJ1-5; D gene ambiguous. Trimming pared 8 bases from V and 4 bases from J, leaving 12 bases between. In germline, CDR1 is MNHNS, CDR2 SASEGT. CDR3 length equals 13 residues. The DNA of the CDR3 is TGTGCCAGCGCCCAAAACAGAAATCAGCCCCAGCATTTT. Encoded protein: CASAQNRNQPQHF.

There are many counts of this clonotype. The chain employs TRBV9 and TRBJ1-3, with 7 bases that match TRBD1. This CDR3 is built from 15 residues. Germline V gives CDR1 SGDLS, CDR2 YYNGEE. Trimming took 4 bases from V and 0 from J; bases not matched to a gene: 4. Here the CDR3 DNA reads TGTGCCAGCAGCCGGGACAGCTACTCTGGAAACACCATATATTTT. Its protein is CASSRDSYSGNTIYF.

This clonotype was observed many times. The rearrangement joins TRBV9 to TRBJ1-1; weak D call: TRBD1 (5 bases). Between the trimmed V and J ends, which lost 0 bases and 2 bases, there was a span of 14 bases. The CDR3 loop spans 16 amino acids. The germline V gene encodes CDR1 SGDLS and CDR2 YYNGEE. Here the CDR3 DNA reads TGTGCCAGCAGCGTAGCAGTGGAACAGGACAACACTGAAGCTTTCTTT. Its translation: CASSVAVEQDNTEAFF.

The rearrangement joins TRBV5-1 to TRBJ2-2, with D tentatively TRBD1 (5 bases). CDR1 is SGHRS and CDR2 is YFSETQ in the germline V gene. The CDR3 extends over 15 amino acids. V was shortened by 0 bases and J by 6 bases, with 12 bases between the two germline ends. CDR3 region: CASSLEGYAAGELFF. The CDR3 DNA follows: TGCGCCAGCAGCTTGGAGGGGTATGCGGCCGGGGAGCTGTTTTTT.

This clonotype was seen more than once but under ten times. The chain uses TRBV5-5 and TRBJ2-3; D remains ambiguous. The CDR3 extends over 14 amino acids. V lost 0 bases and J lost 2, with 7 bases in between. From germline, CDR1 is SGHKS and CDR2 YYEKEE (reference sequence). In DNA form, the CDR3 reads TGTGCCAGCAGCTTGGCACAGCCCACAGATACGCAGTATTTT. It yields the protein CASSLAQPTDTQYF.

The chain is built from TRBV9 and TRBJ2-7; D gene ambiguous. Per germline, CDR1 SGDLS and CDR2 YYNGEE. The CDR3 consists of 13 residues. V gave up 4 bases and J gave up 5 bases, with 13 bases separating them. The CDR3 DNA reads TGTGCCAGCAGCAAACGCACCGAGGACGAGCAGTACTTC. It yields the protein CASSKRTEDEQYF.